The entry that follows covers one T cell receptor beta chain sequence. The antigen remains undetermined. This entry comes from a study of cytomegalovirus exposure and HLA in healthy donors. Study-wide points: Researchers reported in a later analysis that common viral pathogens appeared linked to several top clusters.

PCR amplification relied on 60 Vbeta primers (plus 13 Jbeta primers). Profiling relied on immunoSEQ multiplex PCR, and the TCRdb table lists in-frame clones only, not all of them. The repertoire includes roughly 140,000 clones, roughly 63% of them detected once, and roughly 6.8% sits in the top ten. Per germline, CDR1 SEHNR and CDR2 FQNEAQ (reference sequence). Trimming at V came to 5 bases and at J to 8 bases, leaving 9 bases not matched to a gene. CDR3 length: 15 residues. The sample comprised PBMCs. The source of this sequence is a woman between 55 and 75 years old in good health and CMV-seropositive. The chain joins TRBV7-9 to TRBJ2-1; 10 bases are shared with TRBD1. The CDR3 nucleotides are TGTGCCAGCAGCCTAGGAAACGGACAGGGGGATGAGCAGTTCTTC. Amino acids: CASSLGNGQGDEQFF. The full variable domain, completed using reference TRBV7-9 and TRBJ2-1, is DTGVSQNPRHKITKRGQNVTFRCDPISEHNRLYWYRQTLGQGPEFLTYFQNEAQLEKSRLLSDRFSAERPKGSFSTLEIQRTEQGDSAMYLCASSLGNGQGDEQFFGPGTRLTVL.